This T cell receptor (beta chain) comes out of a study of OX40 agonist ivuxolimab in advanced cancers. Broadly, across the study: Ivuxolimab was a fully human IgG2 agonistic monoclonal antibody targeting the costimulatory receptor OX40 (CD134). Of the approximately 50 patients in dose escalation, around 19 had hepatocellular carcinoma, some 15 had melanoma, 9 had renal cell carcinoma and 9 had head and neck cancer. A male proportion of 70% to 90% and a mean age of around 60 years, ranging from 23 to 79, were recorded for the dose-escalation cohort. Patients were allowed to have had prior anti-PD-1, anti-PD-L1 or anti-CTLA-4 therapy, and roughly 40% of the dose-escalation patients had been treated with checkpoint inhibitors. Intravenous ivuxolimab was administered to patients every 2 weeks at six dose levels: 0.01, 0.1, 0.3, 1.5, 3 and 10 mg/kg. Peripheral TCRbeta sequencing was intended to test whether TCR sequence diversity was altered and clonal T-cell expansion was caused by ivuxolimab. Three dose-escalation patients achieved partial responses, one with hepatocellular carcinoma and two with cutaneous melanoma. The paper covers the monotherapy dose-escalation part of the phase I ivuxolimab trial, which included N of about 51 patients. Study-level results and caveats: Low levels of normalized T-cell clonal expansion were also shown by some nonresponding patients. Antigen specificity was not determined for the clonally expanded peripheral T cells. At doses of 0.1 to 3.0 mg/kg, clonal expansion of both CD4+ and CD8+ T cells in blood was seen between baseline and week 6. In the 0.1-3.0 mg/kg groups, partial responders were among the patients with the lowest normalized peripheral clonal expansion, particularly in CD8+ T cells. After ivuxolimab, expanded clones were on average more numerous among CD8+ T cells than among CD4+ T cells.

For sequencing of the TCRbeta CDR3 region, genomic DNA was extracted from the sorted cells. The immunoSEQ Assay was used to sequence the TCRbeta CDR3 regions. TCRdb retrieved this table from immuneACCESS and kept in-frame rearrangements only. Not all clones are present; in checked studies, unresolved V genes account for under half, and no reason is known for the remainder. In this sample the table shows about 39,000 clones, 90% to 95% of which occur a single time. The biggest ten clones account for around 20% of the sample. The trial excluded patients who had a history of autoimmune disease or were on systemic immunosuppression. Peripheral blood for TCR sequencing was drawn from every dose cohort at baseline, at cycle 4 day 1 and at cycle 7 day 1. The samples were taken from a phase I, first-in-human, multicenter, open-label dose-escalation trial of ivuxolimab. The trial enrolled adults with locally advanced or metastatic head and neck squamous cell, hepatocellular, melanoma or renal cell carcinoma. CD4+ and CD8+ T cells were sorted separately from peripheral blood before TCR sequencing.

Notes on this clone: No antigen is known for it. Per-nucleotide qualities are absent, and no much larger clonotype sits a single base away.

CDR1 LNHDA and CDR2 SQIVND are derived from the germline V gene (reference sequence). Trimming accounts for 10 bases at V and 4 bases at J, while the number of junction bases matched to no gene is 6. The CDR3 runs 12 residues from the cysteine to the phenylalanine. Only the CDR3 DNA stays, 36 bases, in frame from base 1. The sequence came from an adult with an advanced solid tumor such as melanoma, head and neck, liver or kidney cancer. Here the chain combines TRBV19 and TRBJ2-7; 8 nucleotides in the junction match TRBD1. Here the sequenced sample was CD4+ or CD8+ T cells sorted from blood, taken in a trial of the OX40 agonist ivuxolimab. The CDR3 region has the sequence CATGQGIYEQYF. The DNA sequence is as follows: TGTGCCACCGGACAGGGTATATACGAGCAGTACTTC. The CDR3 plus the reference TRBV19 and TRBJ2-7 genes for the other parts give the full variable domain: DGGITQSPKYLFRKEGQNVTLSCEQNLNHDAMYWYRQDPGQGLRLIYYSQIVNDFQKGDIAEGYSVSREKKESFPLTVTSAQKNPTAFYLCATGQGIYEQYFGPGTRLTVT.